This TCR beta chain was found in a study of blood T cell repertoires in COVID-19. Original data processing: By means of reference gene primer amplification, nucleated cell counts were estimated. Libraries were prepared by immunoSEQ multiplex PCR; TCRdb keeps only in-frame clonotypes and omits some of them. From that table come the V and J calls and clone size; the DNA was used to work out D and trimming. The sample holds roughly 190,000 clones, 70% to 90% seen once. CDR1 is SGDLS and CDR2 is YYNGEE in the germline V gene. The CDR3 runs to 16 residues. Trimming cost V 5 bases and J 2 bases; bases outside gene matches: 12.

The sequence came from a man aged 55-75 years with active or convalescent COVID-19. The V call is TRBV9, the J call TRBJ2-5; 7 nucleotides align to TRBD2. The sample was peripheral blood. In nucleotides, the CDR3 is TGTGCCAGCAGTCCCTCAAGCGGGGCGGTTCAAGAGACCCAGTACTTC. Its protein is CASSPSSGAVQETQYF.